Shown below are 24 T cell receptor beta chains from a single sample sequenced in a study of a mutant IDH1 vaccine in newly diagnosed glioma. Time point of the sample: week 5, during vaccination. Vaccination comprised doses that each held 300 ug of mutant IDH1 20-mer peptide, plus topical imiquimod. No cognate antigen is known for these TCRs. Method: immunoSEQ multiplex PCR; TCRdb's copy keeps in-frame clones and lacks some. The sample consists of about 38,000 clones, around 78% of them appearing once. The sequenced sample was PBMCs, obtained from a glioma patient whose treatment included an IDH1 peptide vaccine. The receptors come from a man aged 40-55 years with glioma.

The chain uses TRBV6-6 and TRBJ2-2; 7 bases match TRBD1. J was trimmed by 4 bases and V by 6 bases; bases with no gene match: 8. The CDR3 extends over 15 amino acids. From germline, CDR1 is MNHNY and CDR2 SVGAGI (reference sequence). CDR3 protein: CASRASTGITGELFF. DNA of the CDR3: TGTGCCAGCAGGGCTTCGACAGGGATCACCGGGGAGCTGTTTTTT.

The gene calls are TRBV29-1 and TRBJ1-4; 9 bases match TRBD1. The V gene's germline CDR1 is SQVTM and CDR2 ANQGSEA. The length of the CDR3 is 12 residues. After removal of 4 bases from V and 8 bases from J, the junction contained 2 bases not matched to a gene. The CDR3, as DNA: TGCAGCGTTGTTGGGACAGGGGAAAAACTGTTTTTT. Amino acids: CSVVGTGEKLFF.

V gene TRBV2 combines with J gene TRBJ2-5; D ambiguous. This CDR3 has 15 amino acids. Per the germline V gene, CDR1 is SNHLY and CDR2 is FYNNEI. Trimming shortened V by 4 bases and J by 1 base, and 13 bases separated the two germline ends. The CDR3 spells CASSGFTDPQETQYF. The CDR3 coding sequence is TGTGCCAGCAGTGGCTTTACCGACCCCCAAGAGACCCAGTACTTC.

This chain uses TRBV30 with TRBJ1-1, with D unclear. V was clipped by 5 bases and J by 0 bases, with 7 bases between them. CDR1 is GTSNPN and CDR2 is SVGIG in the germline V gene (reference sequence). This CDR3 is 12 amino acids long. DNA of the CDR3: TGTGCCTGGGGACGGATGAACACTGAAGCTTTCTTT. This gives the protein CAWGRMNTEAFF.

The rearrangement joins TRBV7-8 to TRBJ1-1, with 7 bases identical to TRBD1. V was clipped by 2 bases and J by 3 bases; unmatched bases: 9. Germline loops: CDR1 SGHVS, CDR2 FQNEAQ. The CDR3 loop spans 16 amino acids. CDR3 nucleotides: TGTGCCAGCAGCTTAAGAGGCAGGGGGAGGGACACTGAAGCTTTCTTT. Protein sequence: CASSLRGRGRDTEAFF.

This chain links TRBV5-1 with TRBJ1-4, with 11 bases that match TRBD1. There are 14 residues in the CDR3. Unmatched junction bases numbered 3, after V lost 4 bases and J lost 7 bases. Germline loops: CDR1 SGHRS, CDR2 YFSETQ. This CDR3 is CASSLGTGGEKLFF. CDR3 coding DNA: TGCGCCAGCAGCCTGGGGACAGGGGGTGAAAAACTGTTTTTT.

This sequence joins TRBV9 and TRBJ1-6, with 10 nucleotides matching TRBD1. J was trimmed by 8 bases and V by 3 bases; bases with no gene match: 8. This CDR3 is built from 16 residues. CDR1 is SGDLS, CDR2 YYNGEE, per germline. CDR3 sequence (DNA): TGTGCCAGCAGCGAACGACAGGGGGCGCCTGATTCACCCCTCCACTTT. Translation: CASSERQGAPDSPLHF.

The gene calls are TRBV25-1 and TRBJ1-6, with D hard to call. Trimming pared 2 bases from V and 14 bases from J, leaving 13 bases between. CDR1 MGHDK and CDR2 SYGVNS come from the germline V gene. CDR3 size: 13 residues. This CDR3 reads CASSEGGRFALHF. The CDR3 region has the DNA TGTGCCAGCAGTGAAGGCGGCCGCTTCGCCCTCCACTTT.

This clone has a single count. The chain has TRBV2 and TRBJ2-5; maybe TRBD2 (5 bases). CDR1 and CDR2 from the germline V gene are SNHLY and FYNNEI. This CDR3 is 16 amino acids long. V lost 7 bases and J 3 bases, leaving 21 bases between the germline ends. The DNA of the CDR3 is TGTGCCAGCAACGGGGAAGGGCGCACCCCCAAAGAGACCCAGTACTTC. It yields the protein CASNGEGRTPKETQYF.

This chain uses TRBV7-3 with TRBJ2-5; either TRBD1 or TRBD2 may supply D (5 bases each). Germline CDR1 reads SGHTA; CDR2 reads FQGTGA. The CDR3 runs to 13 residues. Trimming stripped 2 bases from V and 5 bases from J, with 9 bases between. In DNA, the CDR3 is TGTGCCAGCAGCTTAGGGACCCAGGAGACCCAGTACTTC. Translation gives CASSLGTQETQYF.

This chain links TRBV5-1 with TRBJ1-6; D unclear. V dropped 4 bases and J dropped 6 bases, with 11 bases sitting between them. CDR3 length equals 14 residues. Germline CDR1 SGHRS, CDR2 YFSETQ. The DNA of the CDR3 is TGCGCCAGCAGCATGGAATTTCCTAATTCACCCCTCCACTTT. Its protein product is CASSMEFPNSPLHF.

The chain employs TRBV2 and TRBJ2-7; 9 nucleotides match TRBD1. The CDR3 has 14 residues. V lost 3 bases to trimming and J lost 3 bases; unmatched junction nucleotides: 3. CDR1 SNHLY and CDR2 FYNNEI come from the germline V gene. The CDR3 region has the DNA TGTGCCAGCAGTGATTCGGACAGGGGCTACGAGCAGTACTTC. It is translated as CASSDSDRGYEQYF.

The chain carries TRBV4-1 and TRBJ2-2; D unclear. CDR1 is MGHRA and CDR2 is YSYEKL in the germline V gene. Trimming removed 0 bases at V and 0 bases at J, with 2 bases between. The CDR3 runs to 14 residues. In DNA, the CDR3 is TGCGCCAGCAGCCAAGAAGCGAACACCGGGGAGCTGTTTTTT. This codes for CASSQEANTGELFF.

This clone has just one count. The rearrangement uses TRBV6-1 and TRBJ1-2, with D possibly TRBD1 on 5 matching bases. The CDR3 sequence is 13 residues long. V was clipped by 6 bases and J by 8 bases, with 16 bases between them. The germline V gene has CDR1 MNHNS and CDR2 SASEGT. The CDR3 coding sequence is TGTGCCAGCAGATCTTTCGGGGCGGAGGGCTACACCTTC. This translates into CASRSFGAEGYTF.

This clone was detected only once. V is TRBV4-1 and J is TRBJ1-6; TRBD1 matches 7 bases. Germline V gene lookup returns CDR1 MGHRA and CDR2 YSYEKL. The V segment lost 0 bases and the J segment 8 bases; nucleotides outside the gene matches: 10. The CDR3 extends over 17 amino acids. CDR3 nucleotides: TGCGCCAGCAGCCAAGATATCAGGCAGGGGGATTATTCACCCCTCCACTTT. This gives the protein CASSQDIRQGDYSPLHF.

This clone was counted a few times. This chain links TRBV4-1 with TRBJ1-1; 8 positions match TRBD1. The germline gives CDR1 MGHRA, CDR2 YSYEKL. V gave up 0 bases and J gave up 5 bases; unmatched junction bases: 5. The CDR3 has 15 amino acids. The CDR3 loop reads CASSQDQGAHTEAFF. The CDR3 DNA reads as TGCGCCAGCAGCCAAGACCAGGGGGCGCATACTGAAGCTTTCTTT.

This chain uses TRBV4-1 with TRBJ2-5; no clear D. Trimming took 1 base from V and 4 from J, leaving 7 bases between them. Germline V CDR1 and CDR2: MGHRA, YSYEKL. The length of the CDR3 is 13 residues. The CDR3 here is CASSQVLVETQYF. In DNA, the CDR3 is TGCGCCAGCAGCCAAGTTCTCGTAGAGACCCAGTACTTC.

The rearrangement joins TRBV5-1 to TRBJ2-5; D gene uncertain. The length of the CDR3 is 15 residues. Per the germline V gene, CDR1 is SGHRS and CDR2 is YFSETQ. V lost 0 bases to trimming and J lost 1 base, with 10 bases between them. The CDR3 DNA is TGCGCCAGCAGCTTGGCCTCGGGCAGCCAAGAGACCCAGTACTTC. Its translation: CASSLASGSQETQYF. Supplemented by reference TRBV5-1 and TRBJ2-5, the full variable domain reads KAGVTQTPRYLIKTRGQQVTLSCSPISGHRSVSWYQQTPGQGLQFLFEYFSETQRNKGNFPGRFSGRQFSNSRSEMNVSTLELGDSALYLCASSLASGSQETQYFGPGTRLLVL.

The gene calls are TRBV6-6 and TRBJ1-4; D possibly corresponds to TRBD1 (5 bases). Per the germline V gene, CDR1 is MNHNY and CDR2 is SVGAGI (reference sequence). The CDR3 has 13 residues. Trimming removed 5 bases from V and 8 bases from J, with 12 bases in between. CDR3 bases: TGTGCCAGCAGTCCGGAAAAGGGGGAAAAACTGTTTTTT. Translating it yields CASSPEKGEKLFF.

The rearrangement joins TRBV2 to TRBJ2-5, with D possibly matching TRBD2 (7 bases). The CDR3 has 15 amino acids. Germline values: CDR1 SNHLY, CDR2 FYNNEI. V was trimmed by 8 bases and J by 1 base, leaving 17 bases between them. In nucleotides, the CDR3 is TGTGCCAGCCCGGGGAAGGGGGGGCTCCAAGAGACCCAGTACTTC. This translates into CASPGKGGLQETQYF.

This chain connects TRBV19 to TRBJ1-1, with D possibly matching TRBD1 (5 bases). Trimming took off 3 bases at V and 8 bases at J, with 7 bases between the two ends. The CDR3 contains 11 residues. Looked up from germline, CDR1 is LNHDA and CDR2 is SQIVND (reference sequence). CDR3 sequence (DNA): TGTGCCAGTAGTATCGGGGCGGAAGCTTTCTTT. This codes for CASSIGAEAFF.

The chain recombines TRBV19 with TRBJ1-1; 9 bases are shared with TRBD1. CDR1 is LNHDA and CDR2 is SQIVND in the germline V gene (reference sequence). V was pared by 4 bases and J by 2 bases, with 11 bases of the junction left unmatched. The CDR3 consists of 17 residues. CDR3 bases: TGTGCCAGTAGTAGGATTGGGACAGGGATGGATAACACTGAAGCTTTCTTT. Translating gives CASSRIGTGMDNTEAFF.

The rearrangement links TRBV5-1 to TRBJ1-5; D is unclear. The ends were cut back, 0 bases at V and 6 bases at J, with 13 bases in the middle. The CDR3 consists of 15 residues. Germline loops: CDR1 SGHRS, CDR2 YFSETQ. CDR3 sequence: CASSLAGSSGQPQHF. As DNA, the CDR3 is TGCGCCAGCAGCTTGGCCGGCAGTTCGGGTCAGCCCCAGCATTTT.

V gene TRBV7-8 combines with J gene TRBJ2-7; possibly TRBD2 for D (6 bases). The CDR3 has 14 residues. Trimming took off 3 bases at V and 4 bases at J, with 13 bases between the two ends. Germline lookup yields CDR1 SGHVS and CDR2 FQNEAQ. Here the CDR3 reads CASSLYGDSYEQYF. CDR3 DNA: TGTGCCAGCAGCTTGTACGGGGACTCTTACGAGCAGTACTTC.